This T cell receptor beta chain was captured in a study of blood T cell repertoires in COVID-19. The data were produced by immunoSEQ multiplex PCR, yet TCRdb's version contains in-frame clones alone and is incomplete. The sample lists roughly 45,000 clones; less than 85% were seen once. The CDR3 sequence is 16 residues long. With 4 bases removed from V and 4 bases from J, the gap between germline ends came to 20 bases. Germline V gives CDR1 SGHKS, CDR2 YYEKEE (reference sequence). The specimen sequenced was peripheral blood. This sequence originates from a middle-aged man with active COVID-19. This sequence joins TRBV5-5 and TRBJ1-1; D not resolved. The DNA of the CDR3 is TGTGCCAGCAGCGTGACATTCCGGGGAATGGGCACTGAAGCTTTCTTT. Its translation: CASSVTFRGMGTEAFF.